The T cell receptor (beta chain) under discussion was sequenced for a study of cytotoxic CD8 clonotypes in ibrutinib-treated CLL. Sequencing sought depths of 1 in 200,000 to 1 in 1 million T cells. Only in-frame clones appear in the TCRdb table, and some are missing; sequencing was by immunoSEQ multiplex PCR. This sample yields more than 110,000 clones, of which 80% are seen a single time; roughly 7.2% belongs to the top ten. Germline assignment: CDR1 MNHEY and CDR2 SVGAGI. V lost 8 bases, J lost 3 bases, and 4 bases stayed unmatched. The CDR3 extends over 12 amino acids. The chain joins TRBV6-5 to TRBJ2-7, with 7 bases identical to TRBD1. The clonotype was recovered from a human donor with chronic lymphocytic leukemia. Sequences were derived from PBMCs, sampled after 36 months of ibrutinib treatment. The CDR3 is CASSRDSYEQYF. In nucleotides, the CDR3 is TGTGCCAGCTCCCGGGACAGCTACGAGCAGTACTTC.